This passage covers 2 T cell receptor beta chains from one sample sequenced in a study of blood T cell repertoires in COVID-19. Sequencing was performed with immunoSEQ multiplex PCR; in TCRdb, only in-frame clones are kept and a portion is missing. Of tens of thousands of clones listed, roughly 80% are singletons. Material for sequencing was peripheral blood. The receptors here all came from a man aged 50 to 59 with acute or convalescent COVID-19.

CDR3 in amino acids: CASSQDPVTEQFF. The DNA for the CDR3 is TGTGCCAGCAGCCAAGATCCAGTTACTGAGCAGTTCTTC. J is TRBJ2-1 and V is TRBV14; D uncertain. V gave up 0 bases and J gave up 9 bases, with 9 bases separating them. The CDR3 has 13 residues. CDR1 SGHDN and CDR2 FVKESK come from the germline V gene.

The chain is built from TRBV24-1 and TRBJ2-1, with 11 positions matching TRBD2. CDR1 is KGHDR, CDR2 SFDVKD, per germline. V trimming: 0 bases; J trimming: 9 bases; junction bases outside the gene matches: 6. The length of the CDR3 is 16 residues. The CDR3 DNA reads TGTGCCACCAGTGATTTGATGGCTAGCGGGGGGACTGAGCAGTTCTTC. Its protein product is CATSDLMASGGTEQFF.